The next 18 T cell receptor beta chains were all read from a single sample in a study of blood T cells in healthy people across ages. Primed by a sample-barcoded 5' primer and a J-beta primer mix, a second PCR proceeded for 7 to 11 cycles. TCRdb re-analysed the 5' RACE reads in MiXCR, keeping a single row per CDR3 protein. Of under 1,100,000 distinct CDR3 sequences in the sample, around 27% are singletons; the top ten hold around 0.75%. This same sample was also taken into another study, of T cells of mothers and their children.

Sequencing was done on a sample of blood. The receptors stem from a girl aged 2-9 years in good health.

This chain joins TRBV7-9 and TRBJ2-6; 8 bases line up with TRBD2. Germline assignment: CDR1 SEHNR and CDR2 FQNEAQ (reference sequence). The J segment lost 0 bases and the V segment lost 3 bases, leaving 10 bases of the junction unmatched. This CDR3 is built from 19 residues. The DNA of the CDR3 is TGTGCCAGCAGCTTCAGTAGCGGGGCTTTACTCTCTGGGGCCAACGTCCTGACTTTC. Encoded protein: CASSFSSGALLSGANVLTF.

The chain carries TRBV4-3 and TRBJ2-2, with D perhaps matching TRBD1 (5 bases). Trimming removed 1 base from V and 6 bases from J, with 15 bases in between. The CDR3 consists of 16 residues. Germline V gene lookup returns CDR1 LGHNA and CDR2 YSLEER. CDR3 residues: CASSQVLVWGAGELFF. Written as DNA, the CDR3 is TGCGCCAGCAGCCAAGTTCTAGTTTGGGGCGCCGGGGAGCTGTTTTTT.

The rearrangement uses TRBV27 and TRBJ2-5; unclear D gene. The germline V gene encodes CDR1 MNHEY and CDR2 SMNVEV (reference sequence). The CDR3 spans 14 residues. Trimming shortened V by 6 bases and J by 3 bases, and 14 bases separated the two germline ends. The CDR3 reads CASRGTRNKETQYF. The CDR3 DNA follows: TGTGCCAGCAGGGGTACACGAAATAAAGAGACCCAGTACTTC.

The rearrangement uses TRBV28 and TRBJ2-5; D unresolved. The J call may be incorrect, as the DNA end agrees better with TRBJ2-7. CDR1 and CDR2 from the germline V gene are MDHEN and SYDVKM. The CDR3 sequence is 16 residues long. The CDR3 DNA is TGTGCCAGCAGTATAAGACGCGGCTTGAGCTCCTACGAGCAGTACTTC. Its protein is CASSIRRGLSSYEQYF.

This clonotype was observed a handful of times. The V call is TRBV19, the J call TRBJ2-7; D might be TRBD2 (5 bases). Germline assignment: CDR1 LNHDA and CDR2 SQIVND (reference sequence). CDR3 length: 13 amino acids. Trimming removed 5 bases from V and 4 bases from J, with 12 bases in between. CDR3 loop: CASSASGRYEQYF. CDR3 bases: TGTGCCAGTAGTGCTTCGGGAAGATACGAGCAGTACTTC.

The V call is TRBV12-5, the J call TRBJ1-2; tentative D call: TRBD1 (6 bases). This CDR3 region has 12 residues. Trimming removed 7 bases from V and 4 bases from J, with 10 bases in between. Germline V gives CDR1 LGHNT, CDR2 FRNRAP. The CDR3 DNA reads as TGTGCTAGTGACAGGGAAGCCTATGGCTACACCTTC. It translates to CASDREAYGYTF.

The chain links TRBV7-9 to TRBJ2-1; 7 bases line up with TRBD2. The J call may be faulty, since TRBJ2-7 better matches the DNA end. From germline, CDR1 is SEHNR and CDR2 FQNEAQ (reference sequence). The CDR3 has 14 amino acids. Here the CDR3 DNA reads TGTGCCAGCAGCCCCAGCGGGACCGACACCGAGCAGTACTTC. It codes for CASSPSGTDTEQYF.

Only a few counts were recorded for this clonotype. This sequence joins TRBV13 and TRBJ1-4; D is perhaps TRBD1 (5 bases). The CDR3 is 14 residues long. Germline values: CDR1 PRHDT, CDR2 FYEKMQ (reference sequence). Trimming left V 5 bases short and J 7 bases short, with 14 bases between. DNA for the CDR3: TGTGCCAGCAGCATCCTGGGGCCTAGTGAAAAACTGTTTTTT. Translating gives CASSILGPSEKLFF.

The gene calls are TRBV14 and TRBJ1-2, with D maybe TRBD1 (5 bases). CDR1 and CDR2 (germline): SGHDN, FVKESK. The CDR3 totals 16 residues. V shed 1 base and J shed 4 bases, with 16 bases lying between them. CDR3 amino acids: CASSQALGVALYGYTF. The CDR3 DNA reads as TGTGCCAGCAGCCAAGCTCTGGGGGTGGCCCTCTATGGCTACACCTTC.

This clonotype has a handful of counts. This rearrangement joins TRBV3-1 to TRBJ1-6; D is ambiguous. V was pared by 0 bases and J by 6 bases, with 9 bases between. CDR1 LGHDT and CDR2 YNNKEL come from the germline V gene (reference sequence). The CDR3 covers 15 residues. Here the CDR3 reads CASSQEVTSNSPLHF. CDR3 bases: TGTGCCAGCAGCCAAGAAGTAACGTCTAATTCACCCCTCCACTTT.

This clonotype came up a few times. The V call is TRBV9, the J call TRBJ2-7; TRBD2 is a possible D gene (5 bases). V was clipped by 3 bases and J by 2 bases, with 15 bases between them. The CDR3 runs 15 residues. CDR1 and CDR2 (germline): SGDLS, YYNGEE. The CDR3 reads CASSARTGFPYEQYF. CDR3 DNA sequence: TGTGCCAGCAGCGCCAGAACGGGATTCCCCTACGAGCAGTACTTC.

This clonotype was seen only once. The genes are TRBV20-1 and TRBJ2-5; D not resolved. Germline values: CDR1 DFQATT, CDR2 SNEGSKA (reference sequence). The CDR3 is 12 residues long. V was pared by 8 bases and J by 5 bases, with 15 bases between. For the CDR3, the DNA is TGCAGTCCTCGACGGGCCAGGGAGACCCAGTACTTC. This encodes CSPRRARETQYF.

V gene TRBV20-1 combines with J gene TRBJ1-1, with D possibly matching TRBD1 (5 bases). Germline V lookup: CDR1 DFQATT, CDR2 SNEGSKA (reference sequence). This CDR3 contains 13 residues. Trimming pared 0 bases from V and 6 bases from J, leaving 11 bases between. CDR3 bases: TGCAGTGCTAGAGATGCGGGGCGGTCTGAAGCTTTCTTT. Its protein is CSARDAGRSEAFF.

Concerning this clonotype: Its ends do not fully match the called genes, so a read error is possible. The V and J genes are TRBV7-9 and TRBJ2-1, with 9 bases identical to TRBD2. The CDR3 totals 15 residues. Germline-derived CDR1 and CDR2 are SEHNR and FQNEAQ (reference sequence). The CDR3 region is CAGRPSGTRPQEQFF. CDR3 coding DNA: TGTGCCGGCAGACCTAGCGGGACCCGACCTCAAGAGCAGTTCTTC.

The chain has TRBV6-1 and TRBJ1-1, with D unclear. Trimming left V 3 bases short and J 6 bases short, with 17 bases between. The CDR3 runs 15 residues. Germline V gene sequence: CDR1 MNHNS, CDR2 SASEGT. The CDR3 coding sequence is TGTGCCAGCAGTGAGACGGTCACCGAGTGGGCTGAAGCTTTCTTT. Its protein product is CASSETVTEWAEAFF.

The chain joins TRBV7-2 to TRBJ2-7; 10 nucleotides line up with TRBD2. The CDR3 has 16 amino acids. Trimming removed 0 bases from V and 5 bases from J; junction bases left unmatched: 7. Per germline, CDR1 SGHTA and CDR2 FQGNSA. In DNA form, the CDR3 reads TGTGCCAGCAGCTTAGCCCCTAGCGGGAGTAGAAACGAGCAGTACTTC. Protein: CASSLAPSGSRNEQYF.

V and J are TRBV7-8 and TRBJ2-7, with TRBD2 matching 7 bases. CDR1 and CDR2 from the germline V gene are SGHVS and FQNEAQ. The CDR3 runs to 16 residues. Trimming removed 1 base from V and 0 bases from J; junction bases left unmatched: 6. CDR3 protein: CASSLDRAGSSYEQYF. As DNA, the CDR3 is TGTGCCAGCAGCTTAGATCGAGCGGGGAGCTCCTACGAGCAGTACTTC.

This clonotype showed up many times. This rearrangement joins TRBV29-1 to TRBJ2-5; the D is unclear. There are 11 residues in the CDR3. V lost 6 bases and J lost 4, with 9 bases in between. The germline V gene has CDR1 SQVTM and CDR2 ANQGSEA. The CDR3 bases are TGCAGCGTCCTGGGCGGAGAGACCCAGTACTTC. Translated: CSVLGGETQYF.